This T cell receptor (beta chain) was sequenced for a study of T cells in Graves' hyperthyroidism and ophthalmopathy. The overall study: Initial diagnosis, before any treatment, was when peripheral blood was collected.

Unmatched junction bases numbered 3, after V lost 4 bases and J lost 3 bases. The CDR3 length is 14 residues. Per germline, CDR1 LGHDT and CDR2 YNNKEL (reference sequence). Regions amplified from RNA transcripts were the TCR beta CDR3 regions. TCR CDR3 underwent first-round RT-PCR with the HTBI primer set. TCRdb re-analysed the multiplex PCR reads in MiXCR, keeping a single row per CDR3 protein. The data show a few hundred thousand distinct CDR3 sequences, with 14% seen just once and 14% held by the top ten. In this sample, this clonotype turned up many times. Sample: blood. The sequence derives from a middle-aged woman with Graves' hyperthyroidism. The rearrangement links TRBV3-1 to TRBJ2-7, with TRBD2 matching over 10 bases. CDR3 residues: CASSPSGSHYEQYF. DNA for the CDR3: TGTGCCAGCAGCCCTAGCGGGAGCCACTACGAGCAGTACTTC.